The 25 T cell receptor beta chains reported below all come from one sample, sequenced in a study of cytomegalovirus exposure and HLA in healthy donors. Data came from immunoSEQ multiplex PCR; TCRdb stores just in-frame clones and leaves some out. The profile shows roughly 200,000 clones, roughly 81% of them singletons. The sample taken for sequencing was PBMCs. The receptors originated from a woman aged 25 to 39 in good health and CMV-seronegative.

CDR3 nucleotides: TGCAGCGTCCCGGGACAGGGGGCTTCCGAGCAGTACTTC. This gives the protein CSVPGQGASEQYF. V and J are TRBV29-1 and TRBJ2-7, with TRBD1 matching over 12 bases. Germline-derived CDR1 and CDR2 are SQVTM and ANQGSEA. This CDR3 region has 13 residues. Losses at the gene ends were 6 bases for V and 6 bases for J; bases not matched to a gene: 6.

The rearrangement uses TRBV6-5 and TRBJ1-6; 9 nucleotides agree with TRBD1. The germline gives CDR1 MNHEY, CDR2 SVGAGI. CDR3 length: 13 amino acids. V trimming: 6 bases; J trimming: 8 bases; junction bases outside the gene matches: 2. The CDR3 coding sequence is TGTGCCAGCAGACAGGGGGCTTATTCACCCCTCCACTTT. Its protein product is CASRQGAYSPLHF.

Here the CDR3 reads CASSVFSGRQETQYF. CDR3 bases: TGTGCCAGCAGCGTATTTAGCGGGAGGCAAGAGACCCAGTACTTC. This chain links TRBV7-7 with TRBJ2-5; 10 bases match TRBD2. The length of the CDR3 is 15 residues. V shed 5 bases, J shed 2 bases, and the junction held 5 bases outside the gene matches. Germline CDR1 reads SSHAT; CDR2 reads FNYEAQ (reference sequence).

The chain joins TRBV5-6 to TRBJ1-3, with a weak D call TRBD1 (5 bases). Germline lookup yields CDR1 SGHDT and CDR2 YYEEEE. CDR3 length: 14 residues. Between the trimmed V and J ends, which lost 2 bases and 2 bases, there was a span of 8 bases. The CDR3 bases are TGTGCCAGCAGCTTACAGGAGCCTGGAAACACCATATATTTT. It is translated as CASSLQEPGNTIYF.

The V gene is TRBV15, the J gene TRBJ1-4; 7 bases are shared with TRBD1. Germline CDR1 and CDR2: LNHNV and YYDKDF (reference sequence). The CDR3 runs 16 residues. The V segment lost 3 bases and the J segment 6 bases; nucleotides outside the gene matches: 10. The CDR3 coding sequence is TGTGCCACCAGCAGGAGTCTTGGGGGGACAGATGAAAAACTGTTTTTT. Amino acid sequence: CATSRSLGGTDEKLFF.

V is TRBV2 and J is TRBJ2-7; perhaps TRBD2 as D (6 bases). CDR3 length: 14 amino acids. V shed 10 bases and J shed 6 bases, with 22 bases lying between them. Germline loops: CDR1 SNHLY, CDR2 FYNNEI. For the CDR3, the DNA is TGTGCCACCCCACCAGATAGCGGAAAAACCGAGCAGTACTTC. Its protein product is CATPPDSGKTEQYF.

The rearrangement links TRBV5-1 to TRBJ2-2; TRBD1 aligns across 7 bases. The CDR3 length is 15 residues. Germline V CDR1 and CDR2: SGHRS, YFSETQ. V dropped 3 bases and J dropped 1; count of bases not matched to a gene: 3. CDR3 region: CASSWRTGNTGELFF. The CDR3 DNA is TGCGCCAGCAGCTGGCGGACAGGGAACACCGGGGAGCTGTTTTTT.

This sequence joins TRBV11-3 and TRBJ2-2, with a tentative D call TRBD2 (6 bases). With 5 bases removed from V and 2 bases from J, the gap between germline ends came to 18 bases. Germline-derived CDR1 and CDR2 are SGHNT and YENEEA. This CDR3 comprises 17 residues. CDR3 loop: CASSPGVGRDNTGELFF. The CDR3 nucleotides are TGTGCCAGCAGCCCGGGGGTGGGCAGGGATAACACCGGGGAGCTGTTTTTT.

The chain has TRBV5-1 and TRBJ2-1; D unclear. The CDR3 sequence is 17 residues long. V lost 1 base and J lost 0, with 14 bases in between. Germline assignment: CDR1 SGHRS and CDR2 YFSETQ. The CDR3 sequence: CASSLNPQPSSYNEQFF. As DNA, the CDR3 is TGCGCCAGCAGCTTGAACCCCCAACCCAGCTCCTACAATGAGCAGTTCTTC.

The V gene is TRBV5-1, the J gene TRBJ2-5, with D possibly TRBD1 on 7 matching bases. CDR1 and CDR2 from the germline V gene are SGHRS and YFSETQ. With 4 bases removed from V and 1 base from J, the gap between germline ends came to 8 bases. The CDR3 extends over 13 amino acids. CDR3: CASSQGGQETQYF. DNA for the CDR3: TGCGCCAGCAGCCAGGGGGGCCAAGAGACCCAGTACTTC.

This clone was seen a few times. The rearrangement links TRBV19 to TRBJ1-2, with TRBD1 matching over 9 bases. The junction had 10 bases not matched to a gene; V was cut back by 5 bases and J by 6 bases. Germline CDR1 is LNHDA and CDR2 is SQIVND (reference sequence). The CDR3 totals 15 residues. CDR3 region: CASSSRSTGGHGYTF. DNA of the CDR3: TGTGCCAGTAGTTCCAGATCTACAGGGGGCCATGGCTACACCTTC.

Comment on this clone: This sample also contains other DNA sequences that code for the same CDR3. The gene calls are TRBV5-1 and TRBJ2-7; 9 nucleotides match TRBD1. Looked up from germline, CDR1 is SGHRS and CDR2 is YFSETQ. With V trimmed by 3 bases and J by 1 base, 5 bases remained unmatched. This CDR3 spans 15 amino acids. The CDR3 loop is CASSSRQGESYEQYF. In DNA, the CDR3 is TGCGCCAGCAGCTCGAGACAGGGGGAGTCCTACGAGCAGTACTTC.

V usage is TRBV7-8 and J usage is TRBJ1-5; D uncertain. CDR3 length equals 15 residues. Trimming cost V 1 base and J 0 bases, with 7 bases left between them. CDR1 SGHVS and CDR2 FQNEAQ come from the germline V gene. The CDR3 coding sequence is TGTGCCAGCAGCTTAGAATCTTATAGCAATCAGCCCCAGCATTTT. It codes for CASSLESYSNQPQHF.

This clone appeared a single time. CDR3 coding DNA: TGTGCCAGCAGCTTAGTCGGGAGTGAGACCCAGTACTTC. It encodes CASSLVGSETQYF. The chain uses TRBV7-9 and TRBJ2-5; the D gene is possibly TRBD2 (6 bases). The germline V and J ends were trimmed by 1 base and 5 bases, with 8 bases remaining between them. The CDR3 runs 13 residues. CDR1 is SEHNR and CDR2 is FQNEAQ in the germline V gene (reference sequence). The full variable domain, completed using reference TRBV7-9 and TRBJ2-5, is DTGVSQNPRHKITKRGQNVTFRCDPISEHNRLYWYRQTLGQGPEFLTYFQNEAQLEKSRLLSDRFSAERPKGSFSTLEIQRTEQGDSAMYLCASSLVGSETQYFGPGTRLLVL.

This clone occurred once. The rearrangement uses TRBV7-9 and TRBJ2-5; 12 bases are a match to TRBD2. Looked up from germline, CDR1 is SEHNR and CDR2 is FQNEAQ (reference sequence). Unmatched junction bases numbered 12, after V lost 5 bases and J lost 5 bases. This CDR3 is 17 amino acids long. CDR3 protein: CASSPGLAGMRVETQYF. The CDR3 DNA is TGTGCCAGCAGCCCTGGACTAGCGGGAATGCGGGTGGAGACCCAGTACTTC.

The CDR3 loop reads CASSPIVTRGTEAFF. Here the CDR3 DNA reads TGTGCCAGCTCACCGATTGTAACCCGAGGCACTGAAGCTTTCTTT. The rearrangement joins TRBV18 to TRBJ1-1; D ambiguous. The V gene's germline CDR1 is KGHSH and CDR2 LQKENI. The length of the CDR3 is 15 residues. V lost 3 bases to trimming and J lost 4 bases, with 15 bases between them.

The chain employs TRBV6-6 and TRBJ1-2; 7 nucleotides agree with TRBD1. The germline V gene has CDR1 MNHNY and CDR2 SVGAGI (reference sequence). V lost 4 bases and J lost 8; bases outside the gene matches: 13. The CDR3 sequence is 15 residues long. The CDR3 here is CASSSGLGGTWGYTF. The DNA of the CDR3 is TGTGCCAGCAGTTCGGGGTTAGGGGGCACCTGGGGCTACACCTTC.

This sequence joins TRBV5-1 and TRBJ2-5, with 7 positions matching TRBD2. The J segment lost 2 bases and the V segment lost 5 bases, leaving 3 bases of the junction unmatched. CDR1 and CDR2 (germline): SGHRS, YFSETQ. The CDR3 covers 13 residues. CDR3 protein: CASRPSGQETQYF. CDR3 DNA sequence: TGCGCCAGCAGACCTAGCGGACAAGAGACCCAGTACTTC.

This clone was seen more than once but under ten times. This rearrangement joins TRBV6-1 to TRBJ1-4; the match to TRBD1 covers 9 bases. Trimming removed 10 bases from V and 7 bases from J; junction bases left unmatched: 7. The germline V gene encodes CDR1 MNHNS and CDR2 SASEGT. The CDR3 contains 13 residues. The CDR3 nucleotides read TGTGCCACACAGGGGGCGATTGGTGAAAAACTGTTTTTT. This translates into CATQGAIGEKLFF.

The V call is TRBV30, the J call TRBJ2-1; TRBD2 agrees at 8 bases. There are 14 residues in the CDR3. The V gene's germline CDR1 is GTSNPN and CDR2 SVGIG (reference sequence). Trimming removed 6 bases from V and 4 bases from J; junction bases left unmatched: 8. CDR3 amino acids: CACSFSGTYNEQFF. CDR3 DNA: TGTGCCTGCTCTTTTAGCGGGACTTACAATGAGCAGTTCTTC.

The chain recombines TRBV15 with TRBJ2-7; D uncertain. Trimming removed 5 bases at V and 0 bases at J, with 17 bases between. This CDR3 has 16 amino acids. Germline V gene data show CDR1 as LNHNV and CDR2 as YYDKDF (reference sequence). In nucleotides, the CDR3 is TGTGCCACCAGCTCACCCTGGCTGGCTGACTCCTACGAGCAGTACTTC. This gives the protein CATSSPWLADSYEQYF.

This chain connects TRBV5-4 to TRBJ1-4; D remains ambiguous. V was clipped by 3 bases and J by 4 bases, with 10 bases between them. Germline CDR1 SGHNT, CDR2 YYREEE (reference sequence). The CDR3 consists of 14 residues. The CDR3: CASSSRISNEKLFF. The CDR3 region has the DNA TGTGCCAGCAGCTCTCGCATTAGTAATGAAAAACTGTTTTTT.

This chain uses TRBV6-5 with TRBJ2-2; D is unclear. V was pared by 0 bases and J by 1 base, with 6 bases between. The CDR3 totals 15 residues. CDR1 is MNHEY, CDR2 SVGAGI, per germline. Here the CDR3 reads CASSYSIGNTGELFF. The CDR3 bases are TGTGCCAGCAGTTACTCGATCGGGAACACCGGGGAGCTGTTTTTT.

The CDR3 spells CASSRYRARDTEAFF. DNA of the CDR3: TGTGCCAGCAGTAGATACAGGGCACGGGACACTGAAGCTTTCTTT. V usage is TRBV27 and J usage is TRBJ1-1, with a possible D match to TRBD1 (6 bases). Trimming cost V 5 bases and J 3 bases, with 16 bases left between them. Germline V gene lookup returns CDR1 MNHEY and CDR2 SMNVEV (reference sequence). The CDR3 length is 15 residues.

V and J are TRBV11-2 and TRBJ2-5; 10 bases are shared with TRBD1. The CDR3 consists of 15 residues. Germline V gives CDR1 SGHAT, CDR2 FQNNGV. V lost 1 base, J lost 4 bases, and 3 bases stayed unmatched. The CDR3 is CASSLVRTGGETQYF. For the CDR3, the DNA is TGTGCCAGCAGCTTAGTAAGGACAGGGGGAGAGACCCAGTACTTC.